Following are 22 T cell receptor beta chains from one sample sequenced in a study of shared clonotypes between healthy human individuals. Measured with immunoSEQ multiplex PCR; TCRdb has only the in-frame clones, and not every one. Found here are millions of clones, around nine tenths of them singletons; the top ten hold over 0.12%. The sequenced sample was naive CD4+ T cells sorted from blood. Sample subset: CD45RA+ positively selected. These receptors were obtained from a man aged 18 to 35 in good health.

The genes are TRBV30 and TRBJ2-5, with a tentative D call TRBD1 (5 bases). The CDR3 totals 14 residues. V was shortened by 0 bases and J by 7 bases, with 15 bases between the two germline ends. The germline CDR1 and CDR2 sequences are GTSNPN and SVGIG (reference sequence). The CDR3 bases are TGTGCCTGGAGTGTAGGGGCCGGAGCCGGGACCCAGTACTTC. Its translation is CAWSVGAGAGTQYF. The complete variable domain, with remaining parts taken from reference TRBV30 and TRBJ2-5, reads SQTIHQWPATLVQPVGSPLSLECTVEGTSNPNLYWYRQAAGRGLQLLFYSVGIGQISSEVPQNLSASRPQDRQFILSSKKLLLSDSGFYLCAWSVGAGAGTQYFGPGTRLLVL.

This rearrangement joins TRBV18 to TRBJ1-6; D is undetermined. The CDR3 consists of 14 residues. V was shortened by 4 bases and J by 8 bases, with 12 bases between the two germline ends. In germline, CDR1 is KGHSH, CDR2 LQKENI. Written as DNA, the CDR3 is TGTGCCAGCTCACGACTGCGAGGCGATTCACCCCTCCACTTT. This translates into CASSRLRGDSPLHF.

CDR3 bases: TGTGCCAGCAGCCAAGAAGACAGGGGGCGAAATCAGCCCCAGCATTTT. Amino acid sequence: CASSQEDRGRNQPQHF. This chain connects TRBV16 to TRBJ1-5, with 10 bases aligning to TRBD1. The CDR3 spans 16 residues. Germline CDR1 reads KGHSY; CDR2 reads FQNENV. J lost 4 bases, V lost 2 bases, and 5 bases had no gene match.

The CDR3 bases are TGTGCCAGCAGCTTAAAGACTAGCGGGGGCTACCAAGAGACCCAGTACTTC. Protein product: CASSLKTSGGYQETQYF. The chain employs TRBV7-3 and TRBJ2-5; TRBD2 matches 12 bases. Germline CDR1 reads SGHTA; CDR2 reads FQGTGA. The CDR3 extends over 17 amino acids. V shed 1 base, J shed 0 bases, and the junction held 3 bases outside the gene matches.

J is TRBJ1-5 and V is TRBV29-1; TRBD1 agrees at 8 bases. Germline CDR1 reads SQVTM; CDR2 reads ANQGSEA. With 4 bases clipped from V and 7 bases from J, the junction kept 12 bases outside the gene matches. CDR3 size: 15 residues. This chain's CDR3 is CSVGGTGEGSQPQHF. Written as DNA, the CDR3 is TGCAGCGTTGGCGGGACAGGAGAAGGGTCCCAGCCCCAGCATTTT.

The genes are TRBV7-2 and TRBJ1-3, with D uncertain. Germline V lookup: CDR1 SGHTA, CDR2 FQGNSA. The V gene lost 0 bases and the J gene lost 2 bases, with 11 bases spanning the gap. The CDR3 runs 16 residues. The CDR3 here is CASSLAQLEAGNTIYF. CDR3 nucleotide sequence: TGTGCCAGCAGCTTAGCGCAACTTGAGGCTGGAAACACCATATATTTT.

CDR3 sequence (DNA): TGTGCCAGCAGCCGGCCGACGGGAACCTACAATGAGCAGTTCTTC. It specifies CASSRPTGTYNEQFF. V and J are TRBV5-4 and TRBJ2-1; a possible D gene is TRBD2 (5 bases). CDR3 length: 15 amino acids. The V gene lost 4 bases and the J gene lost 2 bases, with 13 bases spanning the gap. From germline, CDR1 is SGHNT and CDR2 YYREEE (reference sequence).

The rearrangement joins TRBV7-9 to TRBJ2-5; tentative D call: TRBD2 (6 bases). The CDR3 length is 13 residues. Germline V gene sequence: CDR1 SEHNR, CDR2 FQNEAQ (reference sequence). The germline V and J ends were trimmed by 1 base and 7 bases, with 10 bases remaining between them. CDR3 bases: TGTGCCAGCAGCTTAGTCGAGGGAGGGACCCAGTACTTC. Protein sequence: CASSLVEGGTQYF.

This clone has a single count. The rearrangement joins TRBV11-2 to TRBJ2-1; 10 positions match TRBD2. The CDR3 spans 15 residues. J was trimmed by 6 bases and V by 0 bases; bases with no gene match: 2. The V gene's germline CDR1 is SGHAT and CDR2 FQNNGV. CDR3 coding DNA: TGTGCCAGCAGCTTAGAAGGGACTAGCGTCAATGAGCAGTTCTTC. Protein product: CASSLEGTSVNEQFF.

The chain employs TRBV7-8 and TRBJ1-1; weak D call: TRBD1 (5 bases). CDR1 is SGHVS and CDR2 is FQNEAQ in the germline V gene. The CDR3 length is 15 residues. With 3 bases removed from V and 5 bases from J, the gap between germline ends came to 16 bases. The CDR3 nucleotides read TGTGCCAGCAGCTTGCCCCAAAGGGGCGAGACTGAAGCTTTCTTT. Translation gives CASSLPQRGETEAFF.

The chain joins TRBV14 to TRBJ1-1, with D uncertain. With 4 bases removed from V and 7 bases from J, the gap between germline ends came to 13 bases. This CDR3 is built from 13 residues. The germline gives CDR1 SGHDN, CDR2 FVKESK. DNA for the CDR3: TGTGCCAGCAGCCTCTCAACGGGCTATGAAGCTTTCTTT. Protein sequence: CASSLSTGYEAFF.

The chain is built from TRBV6-6 and TRBJ2-3; perhaps TRBD2 as D (6 bases). V lost 0 bases and J lost 2, with 9 bases in between. Per germline, CDR1 MNHNY and CDR2 SVGAGI (reference sequence). The CDR3 runs to 15 residues. The CDR3: CASSYSGGTTDTQYF. CDR3 bases: TGTGCCAGCAGTTACTCCGGCGGGACCACAGATACGCAGTATTTT.

This chain links TRBV6-5 with TRBJ1-1; perhaps TRBD1 as D (6 bases). CDR3 size: 15 residues. Germline V lookup: CDR1 MNHEY, CDR2 SVGAGI. Trimming removed 0 bases from V and 3 bases from J, with 11 bases in between. The CDR3: CASSYSWGADTEAFF. The CDR3 nucleotides are TGTGCCAGCAGTTACTCGTGGGGGGCGGACACTGAAGCTTTCTTT.

This clone was observed a single time. This chain connects TRBV6-5 to TRBJ1-2; possibly TRBD1 for D (6 bases). The CDR3 is 13 amino acids. Germline V gene data show CDR1 as MNHEY and CDR2 as SVGAGI. With 5 bases removed from V and 3 bases from J, the gap between germline ends came to 10 bases. In DNA, the CDR3 is TGTGCCAGCAGTCCCGGGGGGCACTATGGCTACACCTTC. Residues: CASSPGGHYGYTF.

The rearrangement uses TRBV9 and TRBJ2-3, with D tentatively TRBD2 (6 bases). The CDR3 spans 15 residues. The germline gives CDR1 SGDLS, CDR2 YYNGEE. Trimming stripped 0 bases from V and 0 bases from J, with 8 bases between. CDR3 residues: CASSVAAGSTDTQYF. CDR3 nucleotides: TGTGCCAGCAGCGTAGCGGCGGGAAGCACAGATACGCAGTATTTT.

This clone was observed once. The chain links TRBV27 to TRBJ2-7; 11 bases align to TRBD1. The germline gives CDR1 MNHEY, CDR2 SMNVEV (reference sequence). CDR3 length equals 15 residues. The junction had 6 bases not matched to a gene; V was cut back by 7 bases and J by 1 base. The CDR3 sequence: CASTIGQGASYEQYF. The CDR3 region has the DNA TGTGCCAGCACTATAGGACAGGGGGCTTCCTACGAGCAGTACTTC.

The chain carries TRBV18 and TRBJ2-3; 10 bases agree with TRBD2. The J segment lost 6 bases and the V segment lost 3 bases, leaving 6 bases of the junction unmatched. The length of the CDR3 is 15 residues. Germline values: CDR1 KGHSH, CDR2 LQKENI. The CDR3 loop is CASSPALAGMDTQYF. The CDR3 DNA is TGTGCCAGCTCACCCGCACTAGCGGGGATGGATACGCAGTATTTT.

The CDR3 nucleotides are TGTGCCAGCAGCCCGCGACAGGCCCACACAGATACGCAGTATTTT. Translation: CASSPRQAHTDTQYF. This sequence joins TRBV7-9 and TRBJ2-3; possible D gene TRBD1, 6 bases. Trimming took off 5 bases at V and 2 bases at J, with 14 bases between the two ends. Germline V gene lookup returns CDR1 SEHNR and CDR2 FQNEAQ (reference sequence). CDR3 length: 15 amino acids.

The genes are TRBV5-8 and TRBJ1-2, with no clear D. Germline values: CDR1 SGHTS, CDR2 YDEGEE. CDR3 size: 14 residues. The V end lost 0 bases, the J end lost 1 base, and 7 bases lay between the germline ends. CDR3 nucleotides: TGTGCCAGCAGCTTGGGAGAGATTAACTATGGCTACACCTTC. Translated: CASSLGEINYGYTF.

The chain is built from TRBV10-1 and TRBJ2-7; 11 bases are a match to TRBD1. The CDR3 covers 15 residues. The V and J ends lost 4 bases and 7 bases, in that order; junction bases with no gene match: 9. Per germline, CDR1 WNHNN and CDR2 SYGVQD (reference sequence). CDR3 region: CASSGSDRGHEEQYF. In DNA form, the CDR3 reads TGCGCCAGCAGTGGCTCGGACAGGGGGCACGAAGAGCAGTACTTC.

In DNA, the CDR3 is TGTGCCTGGAGTCAGGACGGGTACAATGAGCAGTTCTTC. It translates to CAWSQDGYNEQFF. The chain uses TRBV30 and TRBJ2-1; D gene uncertain. Germline lookup yields CDR1 GTSNPN and CDR2 SVGIG (reference sequence). V gave up 2 bases and J gave up 4 bases, with 9 bases separating them. The CDR3 length is 13 residues.

The rearrangement joins TRBV29-1 to TRBJ2-7, with a possible D match to TRBD1 (5 bases). The CDR3 sequence is 12 residues long. V lost 6 bases and J lost 5, with 14 bases in between. CDR1 SQVTM and CDR2 ANQGSEA come from the germline V gene. CDR3 sequence: CSVDWAGHEQYF. CDR3 sequence (DNA): TGCAGCGTCGATTGGGCAGGGCACGAGCAGTACTTC.